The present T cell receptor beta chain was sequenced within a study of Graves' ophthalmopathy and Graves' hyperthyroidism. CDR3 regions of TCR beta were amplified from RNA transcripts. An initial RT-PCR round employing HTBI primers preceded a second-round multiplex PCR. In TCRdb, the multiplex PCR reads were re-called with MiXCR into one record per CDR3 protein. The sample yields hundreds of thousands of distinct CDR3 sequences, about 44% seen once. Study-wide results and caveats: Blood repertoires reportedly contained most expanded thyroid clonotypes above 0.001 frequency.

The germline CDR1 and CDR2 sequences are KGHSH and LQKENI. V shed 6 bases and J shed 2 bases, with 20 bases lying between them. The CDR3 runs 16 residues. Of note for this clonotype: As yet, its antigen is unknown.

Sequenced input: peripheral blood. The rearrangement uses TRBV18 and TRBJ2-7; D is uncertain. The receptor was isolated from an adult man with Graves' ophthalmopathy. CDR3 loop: CASSPLSSSTTYEQYF. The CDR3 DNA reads TGTGCCAGCTCGCCCCTATCCTCTAGTACGACCTACGAGCAGTACTTC.